The rows below give T cell receptor beta chains drawn from one sample of a study of blood T cell dynamics during melanoma immunotherapy. The protocol was immunoSEQ multiplex PCR, while the TCRdb copy is restricted to in-frame clones and leaves out a portion. This table has approximately 13,000 clones, about 86% appearing once. Sequencing was performed on blood, taken from a patient treated with checkpoint blockade. These receptors originate from a human donor with melanoma. Both conserved end residues are part of each CDR3. D genes are given only for firm matches. Not all rows give a size; the values are once, few, many and, for expanded clones, a class.

cdr3_nt	cdr3_aa	j_call	v_call	d_call	clone_size
TGTGCCAGCAGCCCGTACCAGGGACCCCGCGGTACTGAGCAGTTCTTC	CASSPYQGPRGTEQFF	TRBJ2-1	TRBV5-8	NA	NA
TGTGCCAGCGGTCCGGGACAGGGGATTACGAATGGCTACACCTTC	CASGPGQGITNGYTF	TRBJ1-2	TRBV2	TRBD1	NA
TGTGCCAGCAGCTTATTGGGGGGGCCCGGCGGGGAGCTGTTTTTT	CASSLLGGPGGELFF	TRBJ2-2	TRBV7-8	NA	NA
TGTGCCACTGCATCATTCGGGACAGGGGTCGACGAGCAGTACTTC	CATASFGTGVDEQYF	TRBJ2-7	TRBV10-3	TRBD1	NA
TGTGCCAGCAGCTTGAACGGGGCCACAGATACGCAGTATTTT	CASSLNGATDTQYF	TRBJ2-3	TRBV7-9	NA	NA
TGTGCCAGCAGTTACTCGTCAGGGGCAGGTAATGAGCAGTTCTTC	CASSYSSGAGNEQFF	TRBJ2-1	TRBV6-6	NA	NA
TGTGCCAGCAGTGACCGACAGACTACAGATACGCAGTATTTT	CASSDRQTTDTQYF	TRBJ2-3	TRBV2	NA	NA
TGTGCCATCAGTGAAGTGGTGTACGAGCAGTACTTC	CAISEVVYEQYF	TRBJ2-7	TRBV10-3	NA	NA
TGTGCCAGCAGTGAACGGGGGGGCGAAGCTTTCTTT	CASSERGGEAFF	TRBJ1-1	TRBV28	NA	NA
TGTGCCAGCAGTGAATATCCTTCGGTAGCGGGGTTCACAGATACGCAGTATTTT	CASSEYPSVAGFTDTQYF	TRBJ2-3	TRBV25-1	TRBD2	NA
TGTGCCACCAGCCCCCTAGGAGAGGGTAAAGGAGAAAAACTGTTTTTT	CATSPLGEGKGEKLFF	TRBJ1-4	TRBV15	NA	NA
TGTGCCAGCTCAAGTCTGCAAGGATCCTACAATGAGCAGTTCTTC	CASSSLQGSYNEQFF	TRBJ2-1	TRBV6-5	NA	NA
TGTGCCAGCAGCTCCAGAGCACCACTCAATCAGCCCCAGCATTTT	CASSSRAPLNQPQHF	TRBJ1-5	TRBV5-6	NA	NA
TGTGCCAGTAGTGAAGACAGGAACACTGGAAACACCATATATTTT	CASSEDRNTGNTIYF	TRBJ1-3	TRBV19	NA	NA
TGCGCCAGCAGCCTGACAGGGCGGACTGAAGCTTTCTTT	CASSLTGRTEAFF	TRBJ1-1	TRBV5-1	TRBD1	NA
TGTGCCAGCTCCCCAAGGGGACAGGGAACGGGGAATGAGCAGTTCTTC	CASSPRGQGTGNEQFF	TRBJ2-1	TRBV18	TRBD1	once
TGTGCCTGGACAACCTCTACTAATTCACCCCTCCACTTT	CAWTTSTNSPLHF	TRBJ1-6	TRBV30	NA	NA
TGCGCCAGCAGCCTCGGCCCCGTACCGAACACCGGGGAGCTGTTTTTT	CASSLGPVPNTGELFF	TRBJ2-2	TRBV4-1	NA	once
TGTGCCAGCTCACTACGGGAAGCAGGAGAGCTTAACAATGAGCAGTTCTTC	CASSLREAGELNNEQFF	TRBJ2-1	TRBV18	NA	NA
TGTGCCAGCAGCCAAGATCTAGCTACAGATACGCAGTATTTT	CASSQDLATDTQYF	TRBJ2-3	TRBV4-2	NA	once
TGCGCCAGCAGCGGGTGGGGCGCCCAGAACACTGAAGCTTTCTTT	CASSGWGAQNTEAFF	TRBJ1-1	TRBV5-1	NA	NA
TGTGCCAGCAGTTTGCCAGTACTAGCGGGGGGGAACAATGAGCAGTTCTTC	CASSLPVLAGGNNEQFF	TRBJ2-1	TRBV27	TRBD2	NA
TGTGCCAGCAGCCCGATGGACAGGGAGTACAATGAGCAGTTCTTC	CASSPMDREYNEQFF	TRBJ2-1	TRBV27	TRBD1	NA
TGTGCTAGTGGGACAGGCTATAATTCACCCCTCCACTTT	CASGTGYNSPLHF	TRBJ1-6	TRBV12-5	NA	NA
TGTGCCTGGAGTGTTGGGGGGACGACCTACGAGCAGTACTTC	CAWSVGGTTYEQYF	TRBJ2-7	TRBV30	NA	NA
TGTGCCAGCAGTTTAAGGGAAGAAGGAGTGTCTGGCTACACCTTC	CASSLREEGVSGYTF	TRBJ1-2	TRBV27	NA	NA
TGTGCCAGCAGTGGATTAACAGGTCTTATCAACTATGGCTACACCTTC	CASSGLTGLINYGYTF	TRBJ1-2	TRBV2	NA	NA
TGTGCCAGCAGGGGGACAGGGGCTTTTGATACGCAGTATTTT	CASRGTGAFDTQYF	TRBJ2-3	TRBV11-3	TRBD1	NA
TGTGCCAGCAGCTTGGCCGGGGGGGACTATGGCTACACCTTC	CASSLAGGDYGYTF	TRBJ1-2	TRBV5-8	NA	NA
TGCAGTGCCCGGGAACGGCTAGAAGCTTTCTTT	CSARERLEAFF	TRBJ1-1	TRBV20-1	NA	NA
TGTGCCAGCAGCGTTCTCGACGTTATCTCTGGAAACACCATATATTTT	CASSVLDVISGNTIYF	TRBJ1-3	TRBV9	NA	NA
TGTGCCAGCAGCCCGCATCCGGCCGGGGAGCTGTTTTTT	CASSPHPAGELFF	TRBJ2-2	TRBV13	NA	NA
TGTGCCAGCAGTTACTCGACGTGGGTCCACACTGAAGCTTTCTTT	CASSYSTWVHTEAFF	TRBJ1-1	TRBV6-5	NA	NA
TGTGCCAGCAGTTACTCGTCGGGGTCCAACACCGGGGAGCTGTTTTTT	CASSYSSGSNTGELFF	TRBJ2-2	TRBV6-5	NA	NA